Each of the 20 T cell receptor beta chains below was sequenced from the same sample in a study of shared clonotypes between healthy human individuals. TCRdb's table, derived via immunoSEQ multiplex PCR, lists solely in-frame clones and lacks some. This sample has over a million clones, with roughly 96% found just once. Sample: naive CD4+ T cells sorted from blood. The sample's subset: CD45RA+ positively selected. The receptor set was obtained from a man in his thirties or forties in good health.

The CDR3 nucleotides are TGTGCCTGGAGTTCGGGGGCGCCTGGCAATCAGCCCCAGCATTTT. Amino acid sequence: CAWSSGAPGNQPQHF. J is TRBJ1-5 and V is TRBV30, with D possibly matching TRBD1 (6 bases). Germline V gives CDR1 GTSNPN, CDR2 SVGIG (reference sequence). The CDR3 runs to 15 residues. V lost 2 bases, J lost 2 bases, and 13 bases lay in between.

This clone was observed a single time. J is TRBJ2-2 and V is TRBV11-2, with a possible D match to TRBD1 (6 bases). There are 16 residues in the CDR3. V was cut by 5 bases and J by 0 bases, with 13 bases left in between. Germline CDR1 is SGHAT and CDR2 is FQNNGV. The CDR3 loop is CASSRTRGTNTGELFF. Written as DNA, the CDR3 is TGTGCCAGCAGCCGAACTAGGGGGACGAACACCGGGGAGCTGTTTTTT. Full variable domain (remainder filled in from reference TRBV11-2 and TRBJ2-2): EAGVAQSPRYKIIEKRQSVAFWCNPISGHATLYWYQQILGQGPKLLIQFQNNGVVDDSQLPKDRFSAERLKGVDSTLKIQPAKLEDSAVYLCASSRTRGTNTGELFFGEGSRLTVL.

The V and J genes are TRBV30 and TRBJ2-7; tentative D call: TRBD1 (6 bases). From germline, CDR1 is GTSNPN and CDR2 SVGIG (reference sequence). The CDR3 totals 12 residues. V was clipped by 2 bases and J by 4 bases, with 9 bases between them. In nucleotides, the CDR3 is TGTGCCTGGAGTCGGACAGTTTACGAGCAGTACTTC. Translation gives CAWSRTVYEQYF.

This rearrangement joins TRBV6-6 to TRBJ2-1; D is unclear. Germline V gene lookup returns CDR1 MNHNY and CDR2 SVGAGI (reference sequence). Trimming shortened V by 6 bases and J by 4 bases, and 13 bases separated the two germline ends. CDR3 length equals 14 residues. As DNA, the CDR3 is TGTGCCAGCAGCCCGGGTCTAGTGTACAATGAGCAGTTCTTC. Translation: CASSPGLVYNEQFF.

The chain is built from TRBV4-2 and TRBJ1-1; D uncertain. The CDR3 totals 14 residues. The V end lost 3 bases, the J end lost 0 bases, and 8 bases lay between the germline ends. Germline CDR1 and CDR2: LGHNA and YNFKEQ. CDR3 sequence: CASSQGGLNTEAFF. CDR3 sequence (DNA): TGTGCCAGCAGCCAGGGAGGGCTGAACACTGAAGCTTTCTTT.

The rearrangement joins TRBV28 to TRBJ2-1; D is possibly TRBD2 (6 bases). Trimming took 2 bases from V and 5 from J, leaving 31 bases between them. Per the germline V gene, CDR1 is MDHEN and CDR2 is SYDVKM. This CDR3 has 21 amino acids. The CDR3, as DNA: TGTGCCAGCAGTTTACAATCGTACGCGCGGGGACTCCAGACGACAAACAATGAGCAGTTCTTC. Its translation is CASSLQSYARGLQTTNNEQFF.

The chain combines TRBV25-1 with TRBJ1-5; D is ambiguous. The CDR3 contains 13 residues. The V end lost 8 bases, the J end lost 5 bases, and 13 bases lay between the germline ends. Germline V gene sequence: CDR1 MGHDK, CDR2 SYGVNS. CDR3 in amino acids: CASAAPGDQPQHF. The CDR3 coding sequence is TGTGCCAGCGCGGCCCCGGGTGATCAGCCCCAGCATTTT. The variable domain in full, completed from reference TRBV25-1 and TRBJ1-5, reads EADIYQTPRYLVIGTGKKITLECSQTMGHDKMYWYQQDPGMELHLIHYSYGVNSTEKGDLSSESTVSRIRTEHFPLTLESARPSHTSQYLCASAAPGDQPQHFGDGTRLSIL.

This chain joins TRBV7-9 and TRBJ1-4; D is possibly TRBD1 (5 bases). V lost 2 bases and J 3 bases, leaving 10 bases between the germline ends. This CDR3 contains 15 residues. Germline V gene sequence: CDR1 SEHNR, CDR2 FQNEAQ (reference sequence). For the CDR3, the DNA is TGTGCCAGCAGCTTATCGCAGGGCTCTAATGAAAAACTGTTTTTT. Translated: CASSLSQGSNEKLFF.

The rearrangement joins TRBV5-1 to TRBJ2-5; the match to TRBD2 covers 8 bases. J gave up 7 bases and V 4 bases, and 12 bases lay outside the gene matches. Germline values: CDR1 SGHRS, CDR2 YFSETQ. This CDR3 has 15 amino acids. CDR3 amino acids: CASSPTSGSGVTQYF. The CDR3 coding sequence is TGCGCCAGCAGCCCGACGAGCGGGAGTGGGGTGACCCAGTACTTC.

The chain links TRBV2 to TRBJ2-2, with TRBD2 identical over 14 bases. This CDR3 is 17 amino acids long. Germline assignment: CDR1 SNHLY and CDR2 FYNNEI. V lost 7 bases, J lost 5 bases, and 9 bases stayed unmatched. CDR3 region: CASTRLAGGPGTGELFF. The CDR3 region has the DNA TGTGCCAGCACTAGACTAGCGGGAGGGCCGGGAACCGGGGAGCTGTTTTTT.

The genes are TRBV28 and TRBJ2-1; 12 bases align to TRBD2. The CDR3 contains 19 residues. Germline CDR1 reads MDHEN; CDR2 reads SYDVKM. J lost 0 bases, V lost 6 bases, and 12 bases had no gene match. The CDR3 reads CASSPRTSGNSDSYNEQFF. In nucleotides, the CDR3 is TGTGCCAGCAGCCCACGGACTAGCGGGAATTCGGACTCCTACAATGAGCAGTTCTTC.

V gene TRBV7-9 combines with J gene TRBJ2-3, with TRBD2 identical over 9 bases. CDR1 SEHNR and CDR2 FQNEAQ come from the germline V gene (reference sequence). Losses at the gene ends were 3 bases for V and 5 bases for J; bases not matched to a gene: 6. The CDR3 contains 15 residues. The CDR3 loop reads CASSFLAGPGDTQYF. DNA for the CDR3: TGTGCCAGCAGCTTTCTAGCGGGACCAGGAGATACGCAGTATTTT.

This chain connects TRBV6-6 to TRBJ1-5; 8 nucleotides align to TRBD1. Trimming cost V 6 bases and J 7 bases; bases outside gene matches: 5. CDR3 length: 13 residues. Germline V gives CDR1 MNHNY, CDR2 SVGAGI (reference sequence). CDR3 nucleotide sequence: TGTGCCAGCAGAAGGACAGGGAACCAGCCCCAGCATTTT. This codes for CASRRTGNQPQHF.

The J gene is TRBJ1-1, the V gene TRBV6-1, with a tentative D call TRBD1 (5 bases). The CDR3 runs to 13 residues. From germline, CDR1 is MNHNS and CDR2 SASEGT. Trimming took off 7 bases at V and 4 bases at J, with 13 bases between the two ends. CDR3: CASKATVGTEAFF. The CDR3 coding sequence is TGTGCCAGCAAGGCGACAGTTGGCACTGAAGCTTTCTTT.

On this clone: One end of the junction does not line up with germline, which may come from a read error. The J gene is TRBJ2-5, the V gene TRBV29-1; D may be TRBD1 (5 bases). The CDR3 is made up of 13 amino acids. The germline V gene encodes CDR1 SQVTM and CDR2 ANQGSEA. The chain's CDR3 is CSVDVRVQGTQYF. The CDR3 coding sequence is TGCAGCGTTGATGTCAGGGTGCAAGGGACCCAGTACTTC.

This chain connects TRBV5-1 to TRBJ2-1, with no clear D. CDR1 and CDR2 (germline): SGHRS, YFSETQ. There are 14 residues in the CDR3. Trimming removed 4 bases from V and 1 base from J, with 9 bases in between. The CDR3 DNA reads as TGCGCCAGCAGCCCGGTCGGATCCTACAATGAGCAGTTCTTC. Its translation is CASSPVGSYNEQFF.

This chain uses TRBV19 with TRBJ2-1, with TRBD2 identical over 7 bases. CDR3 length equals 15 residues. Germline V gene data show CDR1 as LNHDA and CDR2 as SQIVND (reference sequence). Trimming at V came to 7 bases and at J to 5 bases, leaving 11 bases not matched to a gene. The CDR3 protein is CASTYSGLVHNEQFF. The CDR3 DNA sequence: TGTGCCAGTACTTACTCAGGACTAGTACACAATGAGCAGTTCTTC.

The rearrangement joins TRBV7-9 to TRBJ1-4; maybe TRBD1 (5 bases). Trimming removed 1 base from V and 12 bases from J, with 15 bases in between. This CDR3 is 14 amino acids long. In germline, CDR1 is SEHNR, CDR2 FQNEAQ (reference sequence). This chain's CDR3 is CASSLEAGRLELFF. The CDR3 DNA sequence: TGTGCCAGCAGCTTAGAAGCGGGGCGGCTGGAACTGTTTTTT.

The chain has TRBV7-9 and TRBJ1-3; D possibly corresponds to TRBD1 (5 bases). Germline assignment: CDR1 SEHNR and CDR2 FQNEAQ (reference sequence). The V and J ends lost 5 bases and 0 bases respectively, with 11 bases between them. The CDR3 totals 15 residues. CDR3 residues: CASSPTQVSGNTIYF. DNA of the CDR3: TGTGCCAGCAGCCCCACACAGGTCTCTGGAAACACCATATATTTT.

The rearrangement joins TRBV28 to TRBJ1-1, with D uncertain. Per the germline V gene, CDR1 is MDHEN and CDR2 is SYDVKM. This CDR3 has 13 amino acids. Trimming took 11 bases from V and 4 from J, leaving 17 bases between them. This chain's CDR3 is CASSWAGITEAFF. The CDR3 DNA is TGTGCCTCCTCTTGGGCGGGCATCACTGAAGCTTTCTTT.